This T cell receptor beta chain was documented in a study of regulatory T cells in long-lasting Graves disease. Noted time point: newly diagnosed GD, antithyroid drugs for less than 3 months. The TCR library was prepared using RNA isolated from PBMCs. Ten or more counts support this clonotype. CDR3 length: 14 amino acids. CDR1 is SGHVS and CDR2 is FNYEAQ in the germline V gene. The ends were cut back, 4 bases at V and 3 bases at J, with 11 bases in the middle. Both iRepertoire HTBI primers and Arm-PCR of CDR3 regions were used to build the TCR beta libraries. TCRdb reanalysed the multiplex PCR reads using MiXCR and keeps one entry per CDR3 protein. The repertoire holds about half a million distinct CDR3 sequences, with more than 10% as singletons. These records were also assigned to another study, of T cells in Graves' hyperthyroidism and ophthalmopathy.

This TCR was recovered from a woman in her twenties or thirties with Graves disease. This chain uses TRBV7-6 with TRBJ2-3, with D unclear. Sequencing used peripheral blood mononuclear cells (PBMCs), obtained at new diagnosis, from a patient treated with antithyroid drugs. CDR3 residues: CASSSLIGTDTQYF. For the CDR3, the DNA is TGTGCCAGCAGCTCCCTTATCGGGACAGATACGCAGTATTTT. Full variable domain (missing parts from reference TRBV7-6 and TRBJ2-3): GAGVSQSPRYKVTKRGQDVALRCDPISGHVSLYWYRQALGQGPEFLTYFNYEAQQDKSGLPNDRFSAERPEGSISTLTIQRTEQRDSAMYRCASSSLIGTDTQYFGPGTRLTVL.